Shown below are 25 T cell receptor beta chains from a single sample sequenced in a study of blood T cell repertoires in COVID-19. Sequencing used immunoSEQ multiplex PCR; TCRdb keeps in-frame clones, though not all of them. The sample has 75,000 to 90,000 clones; roughly 82% are singletons. The sample consisted of peripheral blood. The receptors originated from a man aged 45-65 years with active COVID-19.

The rearrangement joins TRBV3-1 (or the pseudogene TRBV3-2) to TRBJ2-6; 8 nucleotides agree with TRBD1. V dropped 2 bases and J dropped 0; count of bases not matched to a gene: 18. This CDR3 has 22 amino acids. CDR1 is LGHDT, CDR2 YNNKEL, per germline (reference sequence). CDR3 sequence (DNA): TGTGCCAGCAGCCAAATCCTAGGGGCCAAGACAGGGGCTTCCTCTGGGGCCAACGTCCTGACTTTC. It codes for CASSQILGAKTGASSGANVLTF.

This clone was picked up one time. This rearrangement joins TRBV14 to TRBJ2-4; unclear D gene. CDR1 and CDR2 (germline): SGHDN, FVKESK. The V end lost 0 bases, the J end lost 5 bases, and 5 bases lay between the germline ends. The CDR3 consists of 13 residues. Here the CDR3 DNA reads TGTGCCAGCAGCCAAGATCTCCAAAACATTCAGTACTTC. Translation gives CASSQDLQNIQYF. The whole variable domain, remainder taken from reference TRBV14 and TRBJ2-4, is EAGVTQFPSHSVIEKGQTVTLRCDPISGHDNLYWYRRVMGKEIKFLLHFVKESKQDESGMPNNRFLAERTGGTYSTLKVQPAELEDSGVYFCASSQDLQNIQYFGAGTRLSVL.

The CDR3 here is CASSQVLVGGNEQFF. CDR3 bases: TGTGCCAGCAGCCAAGTTTTAGTGGGGGGGAATGAGCAGTTCTTC. This chain uses TRBV14 with TRBJ2-1; the match to TRBD2 covers 7 bases. Germline V lookup: CDR1 SGHDN, CDR2 FVKESK. Trimming took 1 base from V and 7 from J; bases not matched to a gene: 7. The CDR3 covers 15 residues.

The chain joins TRBV7-2 to TRBJ2-7, with a weak D call TRBD1 (6 bases). The germline V gene has CDR1 SGHTA and CDR2 FQGNSA. CDR3 length: 15 amino acids. With 1 base removed from V and 3 bases from J, the gap between germline ends came to 13 bases. CDR3 amino acids: CASSLVSDSFYEQYF. The CDR3 coding sequence is TGTGCCAGCAGCTTAGTATCGGACAGCTTCTACGAGCAGTACTTC.

The rearrangement links TRBV6-6 to TRBJ1-3; no reliable D call. Trimming took 5 bases from V and 12 from J, leaving 14 bases between them. The CDR3 has 12 amino acids. Germline V CDR1 and CDR2: MNHNY, SVGAGI (reference sequence). The CDR3 DNA reads TGTGCCAGCAGTACGGGAGCTTGGGACATATATTTT. This gives the protein CASSTGAWDIYF.

The chain has TRBV20-1 and TRBJ1-2, with D hard to call. Trimming pared 6 bases from V and 5 bases from J, leaving 7 bases between. CDR1 is DFQATT and CDR2 is SNEGSKA in the germline V gene (reference sequence). The CDR3 is 10 residues long. In DNA, the CDR3 is TGCAGTGCCCCTACTTATGGCTACACCTTC. Translating it yields CSAPTYGYTF.

This chain connects TRBV18 to TRBJ1-2, with 7 bases matching TRBD1. The CDR3 has 15 residues. V was pared by 4 bases and J by 3 bases, with 8 bases of the junction left unmatched. Germline CDR1 reads KGHSH; CDR2 reads LQKENI. The CDR3 spells CASSRNRDSYYGYTF. In nucleotides, the CDR3 is TGTGCCAGCTCACGGAACCGGGACAGCTACTATGGCTACACCTTC. The whole variable domain, filled in from reference TRBV18 and TRBJ1-2, reads NAGVMQNPRHLVRRRGQEARLRCSPMKGHSHVYWYRQLPEEGLKFMVYLQKENIIDESGMPKERFSAEFPKEGPSILRIQQVVRGDSAAYFCASSRNRDSYYGYTFGSGTRLTVV.

The genes are TRBV6-4 and TRBJ2-1; 11 bases are shared with TRBD2. The CDR3 spans 16 residues. After removal of 2 bases from V and 3 bases from J, the junction contained 3 bases not matched to a gene. The germline V gene encodes CDR1 MRHNA and CDR2 SNTAGT. The CDR3 region is CASSDLAGGHYNEQFF. As DNA, the CDR3 is TGTGCCAGCAGTGACCTAGCGGGGGGCCACTACAATGAGCAGTTCTTC.

This sequence joins TRBV7-2 and TRBJ2-5; D possibly corresponds to TRBD2 (6 bases). The CDR3 loop spans 15 amino acids. Trimming took 5 bases from V and 5 from J, leaving 18 bases between them. CDR1 SGHTA and CDR2 FQGNSA come from the germline V gene. The CDR3 bases are TGTGCCAGCAGCCCCTGGGCGGGGCGGCCCGAGACCCAGTACTTC. Translating it yields CASSPWAGRPETQYF.

The gene calls are TRBV6-1 and TRBJ1-5; the D gene is possibly TRBD1 (5 bases). Germline V gene lookup returns CDR1 MNHNS and CDR2 SASEGT. V shed 1 base and J shed 7 bases, with 11 bases lying between them. The CDR3 extends over 14 amino acids. CDR3 amino acids: CASSEVGAPQPQHF. CDR3 bases: TGTGCCAGCAGTGAAGTAGGGGCTCCCCAGCCCCAGCATTTT.

This clone was observed once. The chain is built from TRBV11-2 and TRBJ2-5, with TRBD1 as a possible D gene (6 bases). The CDR3 is made up of 14 amino acids. The germline V gene has CDR1 SGHAT and CDR2 FQNNGV. With 2 bases removed from V and 4 bases from J, the gap between germline ends came to 11 bases. The CDR3 DNA reads as TGTGCCAGCAGCTTATATAGGGGGTTAGAGACCCAGTACTTC. This gives the protein CASSLYRGLETQYF.

The chain couples TRBV27 to TRBJ1-5; D is ambiguous. This CDR3 is built from 12 residues. CDR1 is MNHEY, CDR2 SMNVEV, per germline (reference sequence). V dropped 8 bases and J dropped 6 bases, with 11 bases sitting between them. The CDR3 DNA is TGTGCCAGCCCCTCGAGATGTCAGCCCCAGCATTTT. This sequence encodes CASPSRCQPQHF.

The CDR3: CASSMTGDGTDTQYF. DNA for the CDR3: TGTGCCAGCAGCATGACAGGGGATGGGACAGATACGCAGTATTTT. The rearrangement uses TRBV9 and TRBJ2-3; 8 positions match TRBD1. The CDR3 spans 15 residues. J lost 3 bases, V lost 4 bases, and 7 bases had no gene match. Per the germline V gene, CDR1 is SGDLS and CDR2 is YYNGEE.

The rearrangement joins TRBV25-1 to TRBJ1-1, with 10 nucleotides matching TRBD1. The length of the CDR3 is 13 residues. The germline V gene encodes CDR1 MGHDK and CDR2 SYGVNS. Trimming removed 1 base from V and 7 bases from J; junction bases left unmatched: 0. The chain's CDR3 is CASSEWDRGEAFF. For the CDR3, the DNA is TGTGCCAGCAGTGAATGGGACAGGGGTGAAGCTTTCTTT.

CDR3 nucleotide sequence: TGCGCCAGCAGCTTGGGACAGGGTAATTCACCCCTCCACTTT. Protein sequence: CASSLGQGNSPLHF. This rearrangement joins TRBV5-1 to TRBJ1-6, with TRBD1 matching over 7 bases. Trimming at V came to 0 bases and at J to 6 bases, leaving 0 bases not matched to a gene. CDR1 is SGHRS, CDR2 YFSETQ, per germline. The CDR3 extends over 14 amino acids.

This clone was observed a single time. The chain carries TRBV6-2 or TRBV6-3 and TRBJ1-2; TRBD1 is a possible D gene (5 bases). V shed 2 bases and J shed 3 bases, with 10 bases lying between them. This CDR3 is built from 14 residues. CDR1 MNHEY and CDR2 SVGEGT come from the germline V gene. The CDR3 spells CASSYQGLDYGYTF. The CDR3 DNA reads TGTGCCAGCAGTTACCAGGGCCTCGACTATGGCTACACCTTC.

The chain employs TRBV4-3 and TRBJ2-7; 9 bases are a match to TRBD1. Germline V gene sequence: CDR1 LGHNA, CDR2 YSLEER. The V gene end was trimmed by 4 bases and the J gene end by 2 bases; junction bases not matched to a gene: 6. This CDR3 is 15 amino acids long. The CDR3 sequence is CASSLDRGGTYEQYF. In nucleotides, the CDR3 is TGCGCCAGCAGCCTGGACAGGGGAGGGACCTACGAGCAGTACTTC.

The gene calls are TRBV19 and TRBJ1-5; D may be TRBD1 (5 bases). V was cut by 7 bases and J by 5 bases, with 18 bases left in between. The length of the CDR3 is 15 residues. Germline-derived CDR1 and CDR2 are LNHDA and SQIVND (reference sequence). CDR3 nucleotides: TGTGCCAGTACCTCCGGGGCGGGAGGACATCAGCCCCAGCATTTT. Translating gives CASTSGAGGHQPQHF.

The J gene is TRBJ1-4, the V gene TRBV10-2, with TRBD1 as a possible D gene (6 bases). The V and J ends lost 6 bases and 6 bases respectively, with 14 bases between them. Germline V gene lookup returns CDR1 WSHSY and CDR2 SAAADI. The CDR3 contains 14 residues. The CDR3 sequence: CASSLQGIYEKLFF. CDR3 nucleotides: TGCGCCAGCAGCTTACAGGGCATTTATGAAAAACTGTTTTTT.

This chain links TRBV11-2 with TRBJ2-4; 9 nucleotides align to TRBD1. Per the germline V gene, CDR1 is SGHAT and CDR2 is FQNNGV. V was pared by 2 bases and J by 7 bases, with 6 bases of the junction left unmatched. The CDR3 runs to 15 residues. CDR3 bases: TGTGCCAGCAGCTTACGGACAGGGGCGGGGAACATTCAGTACTTC. Its translation: CASSLRTGAGNIQYF.

V gene TRBV5-8 combines with J gene TRBJ2-3; 9 bases map to TRBD1. The CDR3 totals 14 residues. The germline V gene encodes CDR1 SGHTS and CDR2 YDEGEE. After removal of 3 bases from V and 8 bases from J, the junction contained 7 bases not matched to a gene. The CDR3 region is CASSSSLDRGTQYF. CDR3 in DNA: TGTGCCAGCAGCTCCTCCCTGGACAGGGGTACGCAGTATTTT.

This chain connects TRBV7-2 to TRBJ2-3; D not certain. In germline, CDR1 is SGHTA, CDR2 FQGNSA. The CDR3 has 14 amino acids. The V and J ends lost 3 bases and 0 bases respectively, with 7 bases between them. The CDR3 region has the DNA TGTGCCAGCAGCTTGCAGACAAGCACAGATACGCAGTATTTT. The encoded protein is CASSLQTSTDTQYF.

This clone was recorded only once. The chain joins TRBV6-5 to TRBJ2-1, with 7 bases aligning to TRBD1. CDR3 length: 13 amino acids. The V and J ends lost 7 bases and 7 bases, in that order; junction bases with no gene match: 7. Per germline, CDR1 MNHEY and CDR2 SVGAGI. CDR3 in DNA: TGTGCCAGCATCAGACAGGGCGCGAATGAGCAGTTCTTC. Its protein is CASIRQGANEQFF.

V usage is TRBV6-6 and J usage is TRBJ2-1, with 11 nucleotides matching TRBD2. The CDR3 contains 14 residues. Trimming removed 7 bases from V and 4 bases from J; junction bases left unmatched: 3. The germline CDR1 and CDR2 sequences are MNHNY and SVGAGI (reference sequence). CDR3: CASTGTSGYNEQFF. The CDR3 DNA reads TGTGCCAGCACCGGGACTAGCGGTTACAATGAGCAGTTCTTC.

The rearrangement uses TRBV21-1 and TRBJ1-4; the D call in the table, TRBD1, was not verified against the DNA. TRBV21-1 is a known pseudogene. CDR3 length: 15 residues. The CDR3 loop is CASSKAGTGAEKLFF. The CDR3 nucleotides read TGTGCCAGCAGCAAAGCGGGGACAGGAGCTGAAAAACTGTTTTTT.